These T cell receptor beta chains were read from a single sample in a study of T cell repertoires in aging, cancer and after chemotherapy. MiXCR was run by TCRdb on the multiplex PCR reads, yielding one entry per CDR3 protein. The sample lists 2,000 to 2,500 distinct CDR3 sequences; over 25% were seen once. Sequenced input: blood. These TCRs come from a human donor with a solid tumor. CDR3s include the opening cysteine and the closing phenylalanine or tryptophan. D genes are given only for firm matches. The size of a clone is reported for some rows only, either as once, few or many, or as a class for expanded clones.

clone size | J gene | V gene | D gene | CDR3 protein | CDR3 DNA
. | TRBJ2-7 | TRBV20-1 | . | CSAREGRAMNYEQYF | TGCAGTGCTAGAGAGGGCAGGGCGATGAATTACGAGCAGTACTTC
large | TRBJ2-3 | TRBV29-1 | . | CSVVEGAYTDTQYF | TGCAGCGTTGTGGAGGGGGCGTACACAGATACGCAGTATTTT
. | TRBJ2-3 | TRBV20-1 | TRBD2 | CSARPPSGGQLSTDTQYF | TGCAGTGCTAGACCCCCTAGCGGGGGCCAACTTAGCACAGATACGCAGTATTTT
. | TRBJ1-1 | TRBV6-5 | TRBD1 | CARSLRGQGYTEAFF | TGTGCCAGAAGTTTAAGGGGACAGGGGTACACTGAAGCTTTCTTT
few | TRBJ1-1 | TRBV12-3/TRBV12-4 | TRBD1 | CASSLTGRTEAFF | TGTGCCAGCAGCCTGACAGGGCGGACTGAAGCTTTCTTT
. | TRBJ1-2 | TRBV24-1 | TRBD1 | CATSERTGGRYTF | TGTGCCACCAGTGAGAGGACAGGGGGCCGGTACACCTTC
. | TRBJ1-3 | TRBV10-1 | . | CASSSAEPGNTIYF | TGCGCCAGCAGTTCGGCGGAACCTGGAAACACCATATATTTT
. | TRBJ1-2 | TRBV20-1 | TRBD1 | CSATRGTGGAANYGYTF | TGCAGTGCAACCCGCGGGACAGGGGGAGCTGCTAACTATGGCTACACCTTC
. | TRBJ1-1 | TRBV6-2/TRBV6-3 | . | CASSYQQAASGAFF | TGTGCCAGCAGTTACCAACAGGCCGCCTCCGGAGCTTTCTTT
once | TRBJ1-6 | TRBV4-3 | . | CASSQAGSSYNSPLHF | TGTGCCAGCAGCCAGGCGGGGAGCTCCTATAATTCACCCCTCCACTTT
. | TRBJ1-2 | TRBV20-1 | . | CSARVSGNYGYTF | TGCAGTGCTAGGGTCTCAGGGAACTATGGCTACACCTTC
few | TRBJ2-5 | TRBV5-4 | . | CASERGGTQYF | TGTGCCAGCGAGAGGGGGGGGACCCAGTACTTC
few | TRBJ1-2 | TRBV20-1 | TRBD1 | CSARRTGGDYTF | TGCAGTGCCCGAAGGACAGGGGGCGACTACACCTTC
. | TRBJ2-3 | TRBV20-1 | TRBD1 | CSARTRDRFTDTQYF | TGCAGTGCTAGAACCCGGGACAGGTTCACAGATACGCAGTATTTT
medium-sized | TRBJ1-1 | TRBV6-1 | . | CASSVGETEAFF | TGTGCCAGCAGTGTGGGGGAGACTGAAGCTTTCTTT
large | TRBJ2-2 | TRBV11-1 | . | CASSLRGSGELFF | TGTGCCAGCAGCTTAAGAGGTTCCGGGGAGCTGTTTTTT
. | TRBJ2-7 | TRBV28 | . | CASLGGAIYEQYF | TGTGCCAGCCTTGGGGGGGCTATCTACGAGCAGTACTTC
once | TRBJ2-7 | TRBV11-2 | . | CASSLDEAIYEQYF | TGTGCCAGCAGCTTAGATGAGGCGATTTACGAGCAGTACTTC
medium-sized | TRBJ2-1 | TRBV19 | . | CASSNPGDKGYNEQFF | TGTGCCAGTAGTAACCCCGGGGACAAGGGTTACAATGAGCAGTTCTTC
. | TRBJ2-1 | TRBV10-3 | . | CATRNDSYNEQFF | TGTGCCACCCGGAATGACAGTTACAATGAGCAGTTCTTC
. | TRBJ2-1 | TRBV7-9 | . | CASSLADSEEFF | TGTGCCAGCAGCTTAGCGGACAGTGAAGAGTTCTTC
few | TRBJ1-6 | TRBV27 | . | CASSSPDRPNSPLHF | TGTGCCAGCAGTTCCCCGGACAGACCCAATTCACCCCTCCACTTT
. | TRBJ2-7 | TRBV18 | . | CASSPPIINYEQYF | TGTGCCAGCTCACCACCGATCATCAACTACGAGCAGTACTTC
few | TRBJ2-3 | TRBV7-9 | . | CASSLAGVDTQYF | TGTGCCAGCAGCTTAGCGGGGGTAGATACGCAGTATTTT
. | TRBJ1-6 | TRBV7-9 | . | CASSPRGGLAYNSPLHF | TGTGCCAGCAGCCCGAGAGGGGGGCTGGCTTATAATTCACCCCTCCACTTT
. | TRBJ2-3 | TRBV7-9 | . | CASSLGGGGADTQYF | TGTGCTAGCAGCTTAGGAGGGGGAGGCGCAGATACGCAGTATTTT
. | TRBJ1-1 | TRBV19 | . | CASSIGQMNTEAFF | TGTGCCAGTAGTATTGGGCAGATGAACACTGAAGCTTTCTTT
medium-sized | TRBJ2-3 | TRBV27 | . | CASSLYPMGEGVGGDTQYF | TGTGCCAGCAGTTTATATCCCATGGGGGAAGGAGTTGGTGGAGATACGCAGTATTTT
. | TRBJ1-5 | TRBV5-5 | . | CASRLERGNQPQHF | TGTGCCAGCAGATTGGAAAGGGGCAATCAGCCCCAGCATTTT
. | TRBJ2-3 | TRBV6-5 | . | CASTPTTPGWVGTDTQYF | TGTGCCAGCACCCCAACGACTCCAGGGTGGGTTGGAACAGATACGCAGTATTTT
once | TRBJ1-1 | TRBV7-9 | . | CATSQPNTEAFF | TGTGCCACCAGTCAGCCGAACACTGAAGCTTTCTTT
. | TRBJ2-5 | TRBV6-5 | TRBD1 | CASRLDRGGETQYF | TGTGCCAGCAGGTTGGACAGGGGCGGGGAGACCCAGTACTTC
few | TRBJ2-7 | TRBV19 | TRBD1 | CASSSPGQGLHEQYF | TGTGCCAGTAGTTCCCCCGGACAGGGGTTGCACGAGCAGTACTTC
few | TRBJ1-3 | TRBV7-9 | . | CASSLDLKGGSGNTIYF | TGTGCCAGCAGCTTAGACCTCAAAGGGGGATCCGGAAACACCATATATTTT